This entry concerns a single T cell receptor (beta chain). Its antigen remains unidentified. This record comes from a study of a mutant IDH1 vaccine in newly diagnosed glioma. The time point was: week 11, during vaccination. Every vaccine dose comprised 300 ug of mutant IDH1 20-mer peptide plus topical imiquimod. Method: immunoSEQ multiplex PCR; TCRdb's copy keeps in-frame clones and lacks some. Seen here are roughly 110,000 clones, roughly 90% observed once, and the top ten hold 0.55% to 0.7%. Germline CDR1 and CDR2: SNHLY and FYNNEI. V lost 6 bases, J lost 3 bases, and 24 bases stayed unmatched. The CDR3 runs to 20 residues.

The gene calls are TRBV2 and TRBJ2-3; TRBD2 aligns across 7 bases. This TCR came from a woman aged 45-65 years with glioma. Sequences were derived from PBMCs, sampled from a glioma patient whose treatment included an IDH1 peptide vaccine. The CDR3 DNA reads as TGTGCCAGCAGCCCAGAGGCGGGGGTGATAGGACTGGTGGTTACAGATACGCAGTATTTT. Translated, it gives CASSPEAGVIGLVVTDTQYF.